The text below deals with one T cell receptor (beta chain). Its antigen is not known. These data come from a study of T cells after yellow fever vaccination. General study points: Few clonotypes appeared in both CD4 and CD8 compartments.

Per the germline V gene, CDR1 is LNHNV and CDR2 is YYDKDF (reference sequence). The CDR3 sequence is 15 residues long. Trimming left V 5 bases short and J 0 bases short, with 11 bases between. Conversion of TCR transcripts into cDNA relied on 5'RACE template switching, which added a universal primer site and UMIs. TCRdb reprocessed the 5' RACE reads with MiXCR, giving one entry per CDR3 protein. The table has some 560,000 distinct CDR3 sequences, 17% seen once. Source: PBMCs, taken around 5 days after the first yellow fever vaccination. The sequence was collected from a man aged 18 to 29 who received the YFV17D yellow fever vaccine. V and J are TRBV15 and TRBJ2-1, with D uncertain. The CDR3 reads CATSPYQSSYNEQFF. Here the CDR3 DNA reads TGTGCCACCAGCCCTTACCAGAGCTCCTACAATGAGCAGTTCTTC.